The rows below give T cell receptor beta chains drawn from one sample of a study of T cell responses to AZD1222 COVID-19 vaccine. Only in-frame clones appear in the TCRdb table, and some are missing; sequencing was by immunoSEQ multiplex PCR. The sample holds over 95,000 clones, 88% seen once. This specimen consisted of peripheral blood, obtained 28 days after the second AZD1222 dose. These receptors were obtained from an adult who received the AZD1222 COVID-19 vaccine. The CDR3 runs from the conserved cysteine through the conserved F or W. The D gene is left open where the match is weak. Where a row states a size, it is once, few, many or the class of an expanded clone; other rows omit it.

clone size	V gene	J gene	D gene	CDR3 protein	CDR3 DNA
.	TRBV28	TRBJ1-2	TRBD1	CASSRYTGGGGYTF	TGTGCCAGCAGCCGATACACAGGGGGAGGTGGCTACACCTTC
.	TRBV19	TRBJ2-7	TRBD1	CADQRDRLSLFWYEQYF	TGTGCAGACCAGAGGGACAGGTTATCCCTTTTTTGGTACGAGCAGTACTTC
.	TRBV27	TRBJ2-6	TRBD1	CASSLTGGAGANVLTF	TGTGCCAGCAGTCTCACAGGGGGCGCTGGGGCCAACGTCCTGACTTTC
once	TRBV12-3/TRBV12-4	TRBJ2-7	.	CASSPPAYEQYF	TGTGCCAGCAGCCCGCCGGCCTACGAGCAGTACTTC
few	TRBV27	TRBJ1-4	.	CASKLQGPGEKLFF	TGTGCCAGCAAACTCCAGGGGCCGGGGGAAAAACTGTTTTTT
.	TRBV11-2	TRBJ1-5	.	CASSDPVGNTNQPQHF	TGTGCCAGCAGCGACCCGGTAGGCAACACCAATCAGCCCCAGCATTTT
.	TRBV5-6	TRBJ2-3	.	CASSTKVGGPGADTQYF	TGTGCCAGCAGCACTAAGGTAGGAGGGCCTGGCGCAGATACGCAGTATTTT
.	TRBV9	TRBJ2-7	.	CASSVGGTSEQYF	TGTGCCAGCAGCGTAGGGGGAACGAGCGAGCAGTACTTC
.	TRBV5-4	TRBJ2-1	.	CASSDKNEQFF	TGTGCCAGCAGCGATAAAAATGAGCAGTTCTTC
.	TRBV27	TRBJ2-1	TRBD2	CASATSGTYNEQFF	TGTGCCAGCGCGACTAGCGGGACCTACAATGAGCAGTTCTTC
once	TRBV19	TRBJ1-4	TRBD1	CASSPLGQGAPDEKLFF	TGTGCCAGTAGTCCCCTAGGGCAGGGGGCGCCGGATGAAAAACTGTTTTTT
.	TRBV5-1	TRBJ1-4	TRBD1	CASSRSGGSDEKLFF	TGCGCCAGCAGCAGGTCAGGGGGCAGTGATGAAAAACTGTTTTTT
.	TRBV18	TRBJ2-7	.	CASSPGGSSYEQYF	TGTGCCAGCTCACCGGGCGGTAGCTCCTACGAGCAGTACTTC
.	TRBV5-3	TRBJ2-7	.	CARTSDGATYEQYF	TGTGCCAGAACCTCAGACGGCGCTACCTACGAGCAGTACTTC
.	TRBV19	TRBJ2-1	TRBD2	CASSINPSGQYNEQFF	TGTGCCAGTAGTATTAACCCTAGCGGCCAATACAATGAGCAGTTCTTC
.	TRBV5-1	TRBJ1-3	.	CASNEGNTIYF	TGCGCCAGCAACGAGGGAAACACCATATATTTT
.	TRBV5-1	TRBJ2-5	.	CASSAGASSQETQYF	TGCGCCAGCAGTGCCGGGGCGAGCTCCCAAGAGACCCAGTACTTC
.	TRBV2	TRBJ2-5	.	CASTLSETQYF	TGTGCCAGCACATTGTCAGAGACCCAGTACTTC
.	TRBV6-5	TRBJ2-7	.	CASSLDFAYEQYF	TGTGCCAGCAGCCTGGACTTCGCCTACGAGCAGTACTTC
.	TRBV30	TRBJ1-5	.	CAWSEGGFGNQPQHF	TGTGCCTGGTCGGAGGGGGGGTTCGGTAATCAGCCCCAGCATTTT
few	TRBV7-9	TRBJ2-1	TRBD1	CASSLGTGGRLNNEQFF	TGTGCCAGCAGCTTAGGGACAGGGGGCCGATTAAACAATGAGCAGTTCTTC
.	TRBV25-1	TRBJ1-2	.	CASSFASGAGYGYTF	TGTGCCAGCAGTTTTGCTAGTGGGGCAGGCTATGGCTACACCTTC
.	TRBV1	TRBJ2-1	.	CTSSYRTRRDEQFF	TGCACCAGCAGTTACCGGACTAGGAGGGATGAGCAGTTCTTC
.	TRBV2	TRBJ1-2	.	CASRLGDGYTF	TGTGCCAGCAGGTTAGGGGATGGCTACACCTTC
.	TRBV7-2	TRBJ2-1	TRBD2	CASSWRRAGGSGEQFF	TGTGCCAGCAGCTGGCGGCGGGCGGGAGGTAGCGGTGAGCAGTTCTTC
.	TRBV14	TRBJ1-6	.	CASSPMGTDNSPLHF	TGTGCCAGCAGCCCCATGGGGACGGACAATTCACCCCTCCACTTT
once	TRBV18	TRBJ2-5	.	CASSPPGVSETQYF	TGTGCCAGCTCCCCCCCAGGGGTTAGTGAGACCCAGTACTTC
.	TRBV23-1	TRBJ2-3	.	CASGQDGADTKDTQYF	TGCGCCAGCGGTCAGGACGGGGCAGACACCAAAGATACGCAGTATTTT
.	TRBV7-2	TRBJ2-7	TRBD2	CASSLGLANSYEQYF	TGTGCCAGCAGCTTGGGACTAGCGAACTCCTACGAGCAGTACTTC